This TCR beta chain is drawn from a study of T cells in pancreatic ductal adenocarcinoma. Germline V gene data show CDR1 as ENHRY and CDR2 as SYGVKD. The CDR3 is made up of 15 amino acids. Trimming at V came to 10 bases and at J to 4 bases, leaving 11 bases not matched to a gene. Study conclusions and caveats: Blood had more productive templates and roughly 8-fold more unique clonotypes than tumor.

The assay was immunoSEQ multiplex PCR, and TCRdb's table has in-frame clones only and misses some. Of 100,000 or so clones listed, about 96% were seen once; the top ten hold about 3%. As for this clone: Antigen: not known.

Selected pancreatic ductal adenocarcinoma patients had undergone surgery without neoadjuvant therapy. Input material: PBMCs. This receptor was taken from a human donor with pancreatic ductal adenocarcinoma. The rearrangement joins TRBV10-3 to TRBJ2-7, with TRBD2 matching over 12 bases. Here the CDR3 reads CATNTLAGGGYEQYF. The CDR3 DNA is TGTGCCACAAACACTCTAGCGGGAGGGGGTTACGAGCAGTACTTC.